This T cell receptor beta chain appears in the sequencing data of a study of T cell responses to AZD1222 COVID-19 vaccine (dated by TCRdb to the early 2020s). With respect to the entire study: AZD1222 recipients with second doses at about 4 weeks or about 12 weeks were pooled, because spike-specific TCR depth and breadth did not differ between schedules. Trial participants were enrolled by age into 18-55, 56-69 and 70-plus year subgroups, with around 150, 28 and 57 TCR-sequenced participants respectively. TCR sequencing covered fewer than 250 trial participants: 207 given two doses of AZD1222 and 26 given two doses of MenACWY control vaccine. What the research found in general, with its limitations: The vaccine-associated CD4 TCRs covered the entire spike protein, and the dominant responses fell in regions 160-218 and 743-854. In the small 56-69-year group, the increase in depth fell short of significance, most likely because of low power. Because no day 14 peak-response samples were available, repertoires were characterized only after the peak T cell response. Reportedly, almost half of the unique spike-specific TCRs recognized epitopes lying outside the regions that are mutated in the B.1.351 and B.1.1.7 variants. After two AZD1222 doses, spike-specific TCR breadth and depth were significantly higher than at day 0 and than in MenACWY recipients. Only five to seven AZD1222 recipients were SARS-CoV-2 seropositive at baseline, limiting conclusions about previously exposed vaccinees. Most participants were white British and females outnumbered males, and the authors suggested that clonal diversity may have been underestimated.

The CDR3 regions of human TCRbeta chains were analyzed by immunosequencing. The source study handled its data this way. Repertoire TCRs were checked for matches against a reference library of SARS-CoV-2-specific TCRs that had been generated using the MIRA antigen-specificity platform. Breadth meant the fraction of unique TCRs that were SARS-CoV-2-associated, whereas depth meant the fraction of total T cells that were SARS-CoV-2-associated. Using the MIRA data, each spike-specific TCR was assigned both to the spike region to which the TCR was reactive and to a CD4 or CD8 class. Log10-transformed breadth and depth values were compared by one-way ANOVA with Sidak's multiple comparisons tests. TCRdb carries this immuneACCESS record with in-frame sequences only. Its versions omit some clonotypes, under half of them owing to an unresolved V gene in the studies checked, with the rest unexplained. V, J and clone size are taken as reported in that table, and D and trimming were inferred from the DNA itself. For this sample there are 130,000 to 150,000 clones; under 95% appear just once. The ten largest make up about 1.9% of the sample.

The germline V and J ends show losses of 6 bases and 8 bases respectively, and no gene match explains 14 bases of the junction. CDR1 and CDR2, per the germline V gene, are KGHSH and LQKENI. Counted from cysteine to phenylalanine, this CDR3 has 16 amino acids. The CDR3 DNA has 48 bases and is translated from base 1. Turning to this clone: What this receptor recognizes is not known. Within one base of it there is no much larger clone, and no base qualities were kept.

The sample's time point label is to be understood as: baseline before first vaccination. The vaccinee samples were drawn from two UK trials, COV001 and COV002, one of which was a single-blind randomized controlled phase 2/3 trial testing AZD1222 (ChAdOx1 nCoV-19) in healthy adults. For TCRbeta chain sequencing, PBMC samples were collected from trial participants at day 0 and at day 28 after the second dose. The clonotype originates from an adult in good health. The sequence is built from TRBV18 and TRBJ2-1; 9 bases in the middle match TRBD2. The sample was peripheral blood, taken on day 0 of AZD1222 vaccination. At the DNA level, the sequence is TGTGCCAGCTCGCCCCTAGCGGGATCCCTCTGGGATGAGCAGTTCTTC. Its translation is CASSPLAGSLWDEQFF.